These T cell receptor beta chains were read from a single sample in a study of cytomegalovirus exposure and HLA in healthy donors. Generated by immunoSEQ multiplex PCR, the TCRdb table keeps only in-frame clones and is missing some. Found here are some 90,000 clones, roughly 70% of them singletons; the top ten hold over 2%. The sequenced sample consisted of PBMCs. The receptors originated from a man between 45 and 60 years old in good health and CMV-seronegative. CDR3s include the opening cysteine and the closing phenylalanine or tryptophan. D genes are given only for firm matches. Some rows mark clone size as missing; the rest say once, few, many or name a class of expanded clone.

d_call	v_call	clone_size	j_call	cdr3_nt	cdr3_aa
TRBD1	TRBV28	few	TRBJ1-1	TGTGCCAGCAGTTCCGGGACAGGGGCCACTGAAGCTTTCTTT	CASSSGTGATEAFF
TRBD2	TRBV5-8	.	TRBJ2-5	TGTGCCAGCAGCTCCCTTAGCGGGGGGGCTTTCGAGACCCAGTACTTC	CASSSLSGGAFETQYF
.	TRBV4-3	.	TRBJ1-4	TGCGCCAGCAGCCAAGCAAAGCAGATGCGGCCAGGACTCGAAAAACTGTTTTTT	CASSQAKQMRPGLEKLFF
.	TRBV5-8	.	TRBJ1-4	TGTGCCAGCAGCCGACGCCTCATGGGCGAAAAACTGTTTTTT	CASSRRLMGEKLFF
TRBD2	TRBV7-7	many	TRBJ2-7	TGTGCTAGCAGCTTATCACTAGCGGATGAGCAGTACTTC	CASSLSLADEQYF
TRBD1	TRBV6-5	.	TRBJ1-6	TGTGCCGTTGGACAGGCCAGCTCCTATAATTCACCCCTCCACTTT	CAVGQASSYNSPLHF
TRBD2	TRBV5-1	.	TRBJ2-5	TGCGCCAGCAGCTTGGAAGGCGGGGGTGGAGAGACCCAGTACTTC	CASSLEGGGGETQYF
.	TRBV11-2	.	TRBJ1-2	TGTGCCAGCACCTCATCGACAGGACCCTATGGCTACACCTTC	CASTSSTGPYGYTF
TRBD2	TRBV5-4	.	TRBJ2-4	TGTGCCAGCAGCTTGGGGGGAGCGGGAGGAAACATTCAGTACTTC	CASSLGGAGGNIQYF
TRBD2	TRBV28	.	TRBJ2-5	TGTGCCAGCAGATTAGCGGGTTCAGAGACCCAGTACTTC	CASRLAGSETQYF